The 11 T cell receptor beta chains in this list originate from one sample, sequenced in a study of vaccination and CD4 T cells after COVID-19. Cultured CD4+ T cells had their DNA profiled by the Oncomine TCR Beta short-read assay. TCRdb itself ran the PCR reads through MiXCR, one entry per CDR3 protein. Of about 10,000 distinct CDR3 sequences in the sample, 28% were seen once. The treatment was: roughly ten-day PBMC culture with coronavirus spike peptide pools or control peptides (ViraFEST assay). Their antigen targets remain unknown. The sample in question was CD4+ T cells from blood, cultured in vitro, obtained after SARS-CoV-2 vaccination. The source is a human donor who had recovered from COVID-19.

The chain links TRBV28 to TRBJ1-2; D gene uncertain. Looked up from germline, CDR1 is MDHEN and CDR2 is SYDVKM. Deletions cut 5 bases from V and 2 bases from J, with 12 bases between. This CDR3 spans 14 amino acids. Written as DNA, the CDR3 is TGTGCCAGCAGTCCGGGATTCGGGAACTATGGCTACACCTTC. This codes for CASSPGFGNYGYTF.

By its share, this clonotype is medium-sized. This sequence joins TRBV7-2 and TRBJ1-2; 8 bases are a match to TRBD1. Trimming removed 6 bases from V and 8 bases from J; junction bases left unmatched: 11. Germline V gene data show CDR1 as SGHTA and CDR2 as FQGNSA. The CDR3 sequence is 14 residues long. In DNA, the CDR3 is TGTGCCAGCAGAACCGGGACAGGCACGGGAGGCTACACCTTC. The encoded protein is CASRTGTGTGGYTF.

This rearrangement joins TRBV28 to TRBJ1-1; D unclear. Per the germline V gene, CDR1 is MDHEN and CDR2 is SYDVKM. V was pared by 7 bases and J by 7 bases, with 19 bases between. The CDR3 covers 14 residues. The CDR3 region has the DNA TGTGCCAGCATTCGGGTTGGACCAGCGGGTGAAGCTTTCTTT. Translated: CASIRVGPAGEAFF.

Written as DNA, the CDR3 is TGTGCCAGCAGCGTTGGCGGTGCTGGAGGACAGCCCCAGCATTTT. Translation gives CASSVGGAGGQPQHF. The rearrangement joins TRBV7-2 to TRBJ1-5; D unresolved. Germline loops: CDR1 SGHTA, CDR2 FQGNSA. V gave up 5 bases and J gave up 7 bases, with 18 bases separating them. The CDR3 has 15 residues. Complete variable domain (other parts from reference TRBV7-2 and TRBJ1-5): GAGVSQSPSNKVTEKGKDVELRCDPISGHTALYWYRQSLGQGLEFLIYFQGNSAPDKSGLPSDRFSAERTGGSVSTLTIQRTQQEDSAVYLCASSVGGAGGQPQHFGDGTRLSIL.

J is TRBJ1-2 and V is TRBV19; TRBD1 might be the D (5 bases). CDR1 and CDR2 from the germline V gene are LNHDA and SQIVND (reference sequence). Trimming removed 4 bases at V and 5 bases at J, with 8 bases between. The CDR3 is 12 residues long. DNA of the CDR3: TGTGCCAGTAGTAGGGCAGGGTATGGCTACACCTTC. Residues: CASSRAGYGYTF.

The chain is built from TRBV5-6 and TRBJ1-5; 7 bases line up with TRBD1. V was pared by 1 base and J by 7 bases, with 8 bases of the junction left unmatched. Germline values: CDR1 SGHDT, CDR2 YYEEEE. The CDR3 runs to 15 residues. The CDR3 DNA reads TGTGCCAGCAGCTTGCACAGGGGTTCTTACCAGCCCCAGCATTTT. Its translation is CASSLHRGSYQPQHF.

This clonotype was observed a few times. The chain carries TRBV7-2 and TRBJ2-7; 7 bases match TRBD2. Germline V CDR1 and CDR2: SGHTA, FQGNSA. The CDR3 totals 16 residues. Losses at the gene ends were 1 base for V and 2 bases for J; bases not matched to a gene: 8. The chain's CDR3 is CASSLGGGSIPYEQYF. The CDR3 DNA follows: TGTGCCAGCAGCTTAGGCGGCGGGAGCATCCCCTACGAGCAGTACTTC.

This clonotype was counted only a few times. J is TRBJ2-7 and V is TRBV7-2; possibly TRBD2 for D (5 bases). Trimming left V 7 bases short and J 4 bases short, with 11 bases between. This CDR3 has 12 residues. In germline, CDR1 is SGHTA, CDR2 FQGNSA. CDR3 sequence: CASNPSGYEQYF. The DNA for the CDR3 is TGTGCCAGCAACCCCTCGGGGTACGAGCAGTACTTC.

This chain uses TRBV25-1 with TRBJ2-3, with D possibly matching TRBD1 (6 bases). Trimming pared 4 bases from V and 5 bases from J, leaving 13 bases between. CDR3 length: 14 amino acids. Looked up from germline, CDR1 is MGHDK and CDR2 is SYGVNS. CDR3 nucleotides: TGTGCCAGCAGTGGAACAGGGAAGGGAGATACGCAGTATTTT. It specifies CASSGTGKGDTQYF.

The table lists this clonotype with a few counts. The rearrangement uses TRBV25-1 and TRBJ1-2; the match to TRBD1 covers 9 bases. CDR1 and CDR2 from the germline V gene are MGHDK and SYGVNS. V shed 3 bases and J 0 bases; nucleotides not matched to a gene: 5. The CDR3 length is 16 residues. The CDR3 spells CASSEDRGFTNYGYTF. CDR3 in DNA: TGTGCCAGCAGTGAGGACAGGGGATTTACTAACTATGGCTACACCTTC.

The V gene is TRBV4-3, the J gene TRBJ2-2, with unresolved D. This CDR3 is built from 14 residues. V was cut by 4 bases and J by 5 bases, with 11 bases left in between. Looked up from germline, CDR1 is LGHNA and CDR2 is YSLEER. CDR3 protein: CASSLDGLTGELFF. CDR3 bases: TGCGCCAGCAGCCTCGACGGGCTAACCGGGGAGCTGTTTTTT.